The clone carrying this TCR beta chain showed up just a few times. Its specificity is not known. The germline CDR1 and CDR2 sequences are MNHEY and SVGAGI. This CDR3 comprises 14 residues. V was clipped by 3 bases and J by 0 bases, with 9 bases between them. Amplification of TCR beta CDR3 regions used RNA transcripts. HTBI primers were used in a first-round RT-PCR, which preceded a second-round multiplex PCR. MiXCR was run by TCRdb on the multiplex PCR reads, yielding one entry per CDR3 protein. The sample carries about 620,000 distinct CDR3 sequences, 20% to 25% recorded once. PBMCs stemmed from more than 9.5 ml of fresh peripheral blood. This specimen belongs to a study of Graves' ophthalmopathy and Graves' hyperthyroidism. Study-wide findings and caveats: The model predicted ophthalmopathy progression with 60% to 71% sensitivity and around 72% specificity.

The chain links TRBV6-5 to TRBJ2-7; no reliable D call. Sequencing was performed on peripheral blood. This receptor was obtained from a woman between 18 and 30 years old with stable Graves' hyperthyroidism. Some clones in this sample may be carry-over from other donors' samples. The DNA for the CDR3 is TGTGCCAGCAGTTATATGCCGAGCTCCTACGAGCAGTACTTC. This codes for CASSYMPSSYEQYF.